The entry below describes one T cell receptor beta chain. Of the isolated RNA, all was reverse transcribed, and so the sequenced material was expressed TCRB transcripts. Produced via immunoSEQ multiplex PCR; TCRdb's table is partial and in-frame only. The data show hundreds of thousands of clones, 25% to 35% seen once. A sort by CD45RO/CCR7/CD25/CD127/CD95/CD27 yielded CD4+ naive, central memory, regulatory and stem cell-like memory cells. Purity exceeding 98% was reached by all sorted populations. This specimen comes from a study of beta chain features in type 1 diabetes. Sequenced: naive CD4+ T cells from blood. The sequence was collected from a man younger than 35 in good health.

The DNA of the CDR3 is TGCAGCGTTGAAGTGCTCTACGAGCAGTACTTC. Protein product: CSVEVLYEQYF. The V gene is TRBV29-1, the J gene TRBJ2-5; D is uncertain. The DNA end is a closer match to TRBJ2-7, so the J assignment may be wrong. The CDR3 spans 11 residues. CDR1 and CDR2 (germline): SQVTM, ANQGSEA.